The 21 T cell receptor beta chains in this list originate from one sample, sequenced in a study of T cell responses to AZD1222 COVID-19 vaccine (dated by TCRdb to the early 2020s). Library creation used the immunoSEQ multiplex PCR assay. Here the immuneACCESS table is served through TCRdb, limited to in-frame sequences with V and J called. Missing clones are a known gap in these copies; in checked studies unresolved V genes cover under half, and the rest lacks a known reason. The sample table records 130,000 or so clones; 85% to 95% of these occur just once. 6% to 7% of the sample is in the top ten clones. The intended sense of this specimen's time point label: baseline before first vaccination. Here the sequenced sample was peripheral blood, taken on day 0 of AZD1222 vaccination. These receptors came from an adult in good health.

V gene TRBV5-1 combines with J gene TRBJ2-3; TRBD2 matches 9 bases. V gave up 2 bases and J gave up 1 base; unmatched junction bases: 5. The CDR3 length is 16 residues. Looked up from germline, CDR1 is SGHRS and CDR2 is YFSETQ. The CDR3: CASSFGREGGTDTQYF. CDR3 nucleotide sequence: TGCGCCAGCAGCTTCGGGCGGGAGGGAGGCACAGATACGCAGTATTTT.

This clone was counted only a few times. The CDR3 here is CASSFSGRDGNEQFF. In DNA, the CDR3 is TGCGCCAGCAGCTTTAGCGGGAGGGATGGCAATGAGCAGTTCTTC. J is TRBJ2-1 and V is TRBV5-1; 11 bases align to TRBD2. Trimming took 2 bases from V and 6 from J; bases not matched to a gene: 4. CDR3 size: 15 residues. Germline V gene sequence: CDR1 SGHRS, CDR2 YFSETQ.

The rearrangement joins TRBV5-8 to TRBJ2-1, with D tentatively TRBD2 (5 bases). Germline lookup yields CDR1 SGHTS and CDR2 YDEGEE. V was shortened by 0 bases and J by 7 bases, with 14 bases between the two germline ends. The CDR3 runs 15 residues. As DNA, the CDR3 is TGTGCCAGCAGCTTGGAAACGACGGGGATAAATGAGCAGTTCTTC. It encodes CASSLETTGINEQFF.

The V and J genes are TRBV29-1 and TRBJ1-1; possibly TRBD1 for D (5 bases). The CDR3 is 12 residues long. Trimming removed 5 bases at V and 4 bases at J, with 11 bases between. Germline V gives CDR1 SQVTM, CDR2 ANQGSEA. The CDR3 region has the DNA TGCAGCGTTCGCGACAGCAGCACTGAAGCTTTCTTT. Translating it yields CSVRDSSTEAFF.

J is TRBJ1-2 and V is TRBV5-4; D not certain. Deletions cut 6 bases from V and 2 bases from J, with 17 bases between. The CDR3 is 15 residues long. Germline values: CDR1 SGHNT, CDR2 YYREEE (reference sequence). For the CDR3, the DNA is TGTGCCAGCAACCCCCTCGGGGATACGAACTATGGCTACACCTTC. Amino acids: CASNPLGDTNYGYTF.

The rearrangement uses TRBV7-2 and TRBJ2-5; D call uncertain. Trimming removed 0 bases at V and 4 bases at J, with 12 bases between. This CDR3 comprises 15 residues. Germline V CDR1 and CDR2: SGHTA, FQGNSA. The CDR3 DNA reads TGTGCCAGCAGCTTAGCCCGTTCAGTCGGAGAGACCCAGTACTTC. It encodes CASSLARSVGETQYF.

The CDR3 loop is CASRPSGSDTQYF. In nucleotides, the CDR3 is TGTGCCAGCAGACCTAGCGGGAGCGATACGCAGTATTTT. This chain uses TRBV6-4 with TRBJ2-3; 10 bases are shared with TRBD2. CDR1 and CDR2 (germline): MRHNA, SNTAGT. The V segment lost 6 bases and the J segment 6 bases; nucleotides outside the gene matches: 3. The CDR3 sequence is 13 residues long.

The V and J genes are TRBV9 and TRBJ1-2; D is possibly TRBD1 (6 bases). V lost 3 bases to trimming and J lost 7 bases, with 13 bases between them. The CDR3 runs 13 residues. Germline CDR1 is SGDLS and CDR2 is YYNGEE. The CDR3 DNA reads TGTGCCAGCAGCGAGGGGGGGCGGAGTGGCTACACCTTC. Translation: CASSEGGRSGYTF. Full variable domain (missing parts from reference TRBV9 and TRBJ1-2): DSGVTQTPKHLITATGQRVTLRCSPRSGDLSVYWYQQSLDQGLQFLIQYYNGEERAKGNILERFSAQQFPDLHSELNLSSLELGDSALYFCASSEGGRSGYTFGSGTRLTVV.

This clone was observed once. The rearrangement joins TRBV27 to TRBJ1-1; no clear D. The CDR3 sequence is 16 residues long. The germline CDR1 and CDR2 sequences are MNHEY and SMNVEV (reference sequence). The ends were cut back, 3 bases at V and 0 bases at J, with 14 bases in the middle. This CDR3 reads CASSFSPPRVNTEAFF. For the CDR3, the DNA is TGTGCCAGCAGTTTTTCCCCTCCAAGAGTGAACACTGAAGCTTTCTTT.

The chain carries TRBV18 and TRBJ1-5; D not resolved. V dropped 5 bases and J dropped 2 bases, with 10 bases sitting between them. There are 14 residues in the CDR3. CDR1 and CDR2 from the germline V gene are KGHSH and LQKENI. CDR3 amino acids: CASSSTGGNQPQHF. The CDR3 coding sequence is TGTGCCAGCTCATCTACCGGCGGCAATCAGCCCCAGCATTTT.

The chain recombines TRBV6-2 or TRBV6-3 with TRBJ2-2; no definite D call. The CDR3 consists of 14 residues. Germline values: CDR1 MNHEY, CDR2 SVGEGT. Between the trimmed V and J ends, which lost 3 bases and 1 base, there was a span of 6 bases. CDR3 bases: TGTGCCAGCAGTTATAGAGGGAACACCGGGGAGCTGTTTTTT. Its protein product is CASSYRGNTGELFF.

This clone was counted many times. This sequence joins TRBV12-3 or TRBV12-4 and TRBJ1-1, with D possibly TRBD1 on 5 matching bases. Trimming pared 3 bases from V and 7 bases from J, leaving 12 bases between. The CDR3 loop spans 13 amino acids. The CDR3 is CASSFYAGDEAFF. The CDR3, as DNA: TGTGCCAGCAGTTTCTACGCGGGGGATGAAGCTTTCTTT.

The J gene is TRBJ2-5, the V gene TRBV7-8; 8 positions agree with TRBD2. This CDR3 has 17 residues. V was clipped by 1 base and J by 5 bases; unmatched bases: 12. Germline V gene sequence: CDR1 SGHVS, CDR2 FQNEAQ. As DNA, the CDR3 is TGTGCCAGCAGCTTAGGACTAGCGAATAGAGCCTCGGAGACCCAGTACTTC. This sequence encodes CASSLGLANRASETQYF.

The rearrangement uses TRBV15 and TRBJ1-1, with a possible D match to TRBD1 (6 bases). The CDR3 is made up of 15 amino acids. V gave up 0 bases and J gave up 2 bases, with 10 bases separating them. Germline V gene sequence: CDR1 LNHNV, CDR2 YYDKDF (reference sequence). The CDR3 region is CATSREGTSNTEAFF. Here the CDR3 DNA reads TGTGCCACCAGCAGAGAAGGGACAAGTAACACTGAAGCTTTCTTT. Supplemented by reference TRBV15 and TRBJ1-1, the full variable domain reads DAMVIQNPRYQVTQFGKPVTLSCSQTLNHNVMYWYQQKSSQAPKLLFHYYDKDFNNEADTPDNFQSRRPNTSFCFLDIRSPGLGDTAMYLCATSREGTSNTEAFFGQGTRLTVV.

This clone showed up just a few times. The genes are TRBV15 and TRBJ2-7; D is ambiguous. This CDR3 is built from 14 residues. The germline V gene encodes CDR1 LNHNV and CDR2 YYDKDF (reference sequence). Trimming cost V 0 bases and J 4 bases, with 10 bases left between them. CDR3 in amino acids: CATSRDRASYEQYF. The CDR3 DNA reads TGTGCCACCAGCAGAGATCGTGCGTCATACGAGCAGTACTTC.

This clone came up once. This sequence joins TRBV25-1 and TRBJ1-2; D is ambiguous. Looked up from germline, CDR1 is MGHDK and CDR2 is SYGVNS. V lost 4 bases, J lost 5 bases, and 8 bases lay in between. The CDR3 is made up of 12 amino acids. The CDR3 is CASSVSGYGYTF. As DNA, the CDR3 is TGTGCCAGCAGTGTCTCGGGTTATGGCTACACCTTC.

The gene calls are TRBV11-2 and TRBJ2-7; D ambiguous. There are 13 residues in the CDR3. The germline V gene encodes CDR1 SGHAT and CDR2 FQNNGV. V lost 0 bases, J lost 4 bases, and 7 bases lay in between. The CDR3 is CASSLDLRYEQYF. In DNA, the CDR3 is TGTGCCAGCAGCTTAGATCTGCGGTACGAGCAGTACTTC.

The rearrangement uses TRBV5-1 and TRBJ1-4; tentatively, D is TRBD1 (5 bases). Germline-derived CDR1 and CDR2 are SGHRS and YFSETQ. The CDR3 has 13 amino acids. The germline V and J ends were trimmed by 4 bases and 7 bases, with 11 bases remaining between them. The CDR3 loop reads CASSLRVGEKLFF. The CDR3 DNA reads as TGCGCCAGCAGCCTCAGGGTCGGTGAAAAACTGTTTTTT.

This clone has only a few counts. The gene calls are TRBV2 and TRBJ1-1, with D unclear. CDR1 SNHLY and CDR2 FYNNEI come from the germline V gene. V was trimmed by 4 bases and J by 1 base, leaving 10 bases between them. There are 14 residues in the CDR3. The CDR3 sequence is CASSGRAGNTEAFF. The DNA of the CDR3 is TGTGCCAGCAGTGGGAGGGCAGGGAACACTGAAGCTTTCTTT.

Concerning this clone itself: The same CDR3 can be traced to other DNA sequences in this sample. The chain combines TRBV30 with TRBJ1-6; weak D call: TRBD1 (6 bases). This CDR3 spans 13 amino acids. Looked up from germline, CDR1 is GTSNPN and CDR2 is SVGIG (reference sequence). Trimming left V 0 bases short and J 7 bases short, with 7 bases between. The CDR3 loop reads CAWSVQGNSPLHF. CDR3 coding DNA: TGTGCCTGGAGTGTACAGGGAAATTCACCCCTCCACTTT.

This chain uses TRBV7-9 with TRBJ2-7; either TRBD1 or TRBD2 may fit D (5 bases each). CDR1 is SEHNR and CDR2 is FQNEAQ in the germline V gene (reference sequence). V dropped 2 bases and J dropped 7 bases, with 12 bases sitting between them. The CDR3 has 13 amino acids. The CDR3 here is CASSLYGTGEQYF. CDR3 nucleotides: TGTGCCAGCAGCTTATACGGGACGGGGGAGCAGTACTTC.